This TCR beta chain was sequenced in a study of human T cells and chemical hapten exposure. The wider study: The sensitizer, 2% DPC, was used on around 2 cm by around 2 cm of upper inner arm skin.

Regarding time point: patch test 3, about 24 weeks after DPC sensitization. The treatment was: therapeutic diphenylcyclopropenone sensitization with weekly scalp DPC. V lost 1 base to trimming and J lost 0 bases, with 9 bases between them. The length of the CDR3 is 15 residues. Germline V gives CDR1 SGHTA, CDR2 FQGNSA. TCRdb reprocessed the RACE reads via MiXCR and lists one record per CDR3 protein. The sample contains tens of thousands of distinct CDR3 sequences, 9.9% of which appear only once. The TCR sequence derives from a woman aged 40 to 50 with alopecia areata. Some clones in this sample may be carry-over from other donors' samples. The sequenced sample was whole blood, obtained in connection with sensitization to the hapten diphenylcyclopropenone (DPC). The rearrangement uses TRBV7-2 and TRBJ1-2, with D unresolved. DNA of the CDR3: TGTGCCAGCAGCTTAGAAGGAGGGCCTAACTATGGCTACACCTTC. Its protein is CASSLEGGPNYGYTF.